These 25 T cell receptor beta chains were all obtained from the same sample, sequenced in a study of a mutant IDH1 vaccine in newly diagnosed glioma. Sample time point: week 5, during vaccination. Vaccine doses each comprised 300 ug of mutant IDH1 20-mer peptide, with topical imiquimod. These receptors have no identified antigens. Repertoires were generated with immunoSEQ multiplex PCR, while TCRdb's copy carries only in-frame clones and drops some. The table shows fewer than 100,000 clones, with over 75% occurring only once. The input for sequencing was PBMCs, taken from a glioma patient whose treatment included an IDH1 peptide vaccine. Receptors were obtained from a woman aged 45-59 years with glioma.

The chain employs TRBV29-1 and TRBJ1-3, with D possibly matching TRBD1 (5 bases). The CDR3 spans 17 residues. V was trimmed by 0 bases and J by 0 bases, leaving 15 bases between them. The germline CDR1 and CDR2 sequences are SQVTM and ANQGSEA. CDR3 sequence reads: CSVEERLGRNSGNTIYF. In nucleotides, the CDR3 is TGCAGCGTTGAAGAAAGACTGGGGCGAAACTCTGGAAACACCATATATTTT.

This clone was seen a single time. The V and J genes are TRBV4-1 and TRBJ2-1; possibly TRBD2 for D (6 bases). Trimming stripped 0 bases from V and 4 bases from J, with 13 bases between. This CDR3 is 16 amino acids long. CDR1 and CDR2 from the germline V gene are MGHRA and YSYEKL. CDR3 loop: CASSQEPRDWYNEQFF. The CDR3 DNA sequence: TGCGCCAGCAGCCAAGAGCCCCGGGACTGGTACAATGAGCAGTTCTTC.

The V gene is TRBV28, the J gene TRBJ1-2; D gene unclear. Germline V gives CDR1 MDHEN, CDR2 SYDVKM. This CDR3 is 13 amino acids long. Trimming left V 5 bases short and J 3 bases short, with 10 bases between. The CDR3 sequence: CASSLPRYYGYTF. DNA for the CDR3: TGTGCCAGCAGTCTCCCCCGCTACTATGGCTACACCTTC.

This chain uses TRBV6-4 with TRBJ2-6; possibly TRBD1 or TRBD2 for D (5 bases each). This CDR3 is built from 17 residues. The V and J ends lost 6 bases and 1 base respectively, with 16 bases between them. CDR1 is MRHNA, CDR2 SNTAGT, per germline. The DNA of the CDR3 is TGTGCCAGCAGCCCCACTGGGACCGCGTCTGGGGCCAACGTCCTGACTTTC. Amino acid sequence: CASSPTGTASGANVLTF.

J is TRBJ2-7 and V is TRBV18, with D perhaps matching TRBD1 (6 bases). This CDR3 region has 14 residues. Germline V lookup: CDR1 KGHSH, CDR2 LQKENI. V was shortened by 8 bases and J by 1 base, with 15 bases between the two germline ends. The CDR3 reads CASKDSIESYEQYF. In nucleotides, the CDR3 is TGTGCCAGCAAGGACAGCATAGAGTCCTACGAGCAGTACTTC.

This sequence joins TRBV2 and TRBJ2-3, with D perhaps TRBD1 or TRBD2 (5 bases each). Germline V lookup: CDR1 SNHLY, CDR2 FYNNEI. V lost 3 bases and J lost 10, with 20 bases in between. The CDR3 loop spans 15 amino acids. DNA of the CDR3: TGTGCCAGCAGTGATCGGACAAGGGGACCCAGCGCGCAGTATTTT. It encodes CASSDRTRGPSAQYF.

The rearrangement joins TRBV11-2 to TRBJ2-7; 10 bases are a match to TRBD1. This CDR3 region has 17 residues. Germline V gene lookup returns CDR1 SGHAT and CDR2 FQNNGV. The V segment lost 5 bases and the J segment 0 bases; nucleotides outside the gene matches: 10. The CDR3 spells CASSPNGGTGASYEQYF. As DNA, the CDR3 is TGTGCCAGCAGCCCTAACGGCGGGACAGGGGCCTCCTACGAGCAGTACTTC.

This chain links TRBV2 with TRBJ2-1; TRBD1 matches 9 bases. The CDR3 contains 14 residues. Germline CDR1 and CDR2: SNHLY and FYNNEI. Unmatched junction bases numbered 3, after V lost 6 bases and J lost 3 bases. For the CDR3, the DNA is TGTGCCAGCAGGGGGACAGGGTACTACAATGAGCAGTTCTTC. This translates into CASRGTGYYNEQFF.

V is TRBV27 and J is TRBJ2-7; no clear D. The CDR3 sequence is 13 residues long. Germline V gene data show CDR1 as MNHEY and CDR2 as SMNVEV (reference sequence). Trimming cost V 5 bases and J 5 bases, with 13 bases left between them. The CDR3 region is CASSPGLAHEQYF. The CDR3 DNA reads TGTGCCAGCAGTCCGGGCCTCGCCCACGAGCAGTACTTC.

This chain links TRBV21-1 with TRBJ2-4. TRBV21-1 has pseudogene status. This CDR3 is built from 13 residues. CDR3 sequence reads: CASRGVAKNIQYF. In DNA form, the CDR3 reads TGTGCCAGCAGGGGGGTAGCCAAAAACATTCAGTACTTC.

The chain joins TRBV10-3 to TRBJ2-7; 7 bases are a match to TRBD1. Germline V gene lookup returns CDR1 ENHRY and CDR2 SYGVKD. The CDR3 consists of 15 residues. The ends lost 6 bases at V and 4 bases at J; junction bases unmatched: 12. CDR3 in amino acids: CAIRGGWGSDYEQYF. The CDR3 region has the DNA TGTGCCATCAGAGGGGGCTGGGGGAGCGATTACGAGCAGTACTTC.

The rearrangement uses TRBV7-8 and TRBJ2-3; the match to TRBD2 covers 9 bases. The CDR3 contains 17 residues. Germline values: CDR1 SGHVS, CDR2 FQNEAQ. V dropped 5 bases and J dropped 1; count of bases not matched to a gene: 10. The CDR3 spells CASSLGFLAGGTDTQYF. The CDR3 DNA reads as TGTGCCAGCAGCCTAGGGTTTTTAGCGGGGGGCACAGATACGCAGTATTTT.

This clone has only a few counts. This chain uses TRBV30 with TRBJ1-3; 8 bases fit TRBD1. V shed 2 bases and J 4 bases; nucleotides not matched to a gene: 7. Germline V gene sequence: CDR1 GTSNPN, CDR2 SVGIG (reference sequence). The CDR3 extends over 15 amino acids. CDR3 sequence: CAWSWTGNTGNTIYF. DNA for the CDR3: TGTGCCTGGAGTTGGACAGGGAATACCGGAAACACCATATATTTT.

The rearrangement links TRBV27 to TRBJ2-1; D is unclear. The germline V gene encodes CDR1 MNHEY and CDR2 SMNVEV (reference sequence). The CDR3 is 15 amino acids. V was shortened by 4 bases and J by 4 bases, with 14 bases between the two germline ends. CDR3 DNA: TGTGCCAGCAGTTCACCTTGGACGCCGTACAATGAGCAGTTCTTC. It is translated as CASSSPWTPYNEQFF.

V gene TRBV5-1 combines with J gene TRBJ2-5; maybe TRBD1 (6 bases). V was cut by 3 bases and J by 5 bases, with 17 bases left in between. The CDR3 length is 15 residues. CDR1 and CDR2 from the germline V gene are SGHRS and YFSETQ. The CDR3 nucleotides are TGCGCCAGCAGCTCCGGGACAAGCCAGGTGGAGACCCAGTACTTC. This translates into CASSSGTSQVETQYF.

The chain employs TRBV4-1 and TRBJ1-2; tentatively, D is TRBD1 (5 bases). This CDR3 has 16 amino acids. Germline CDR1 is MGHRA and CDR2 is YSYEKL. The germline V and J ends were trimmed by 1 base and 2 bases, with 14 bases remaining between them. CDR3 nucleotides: TGCGCCAGCAGCCAAGTCGGGACGCCTACAAACTATGGCTACACCTTC. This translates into CASSQVGTPTNYGYTF.

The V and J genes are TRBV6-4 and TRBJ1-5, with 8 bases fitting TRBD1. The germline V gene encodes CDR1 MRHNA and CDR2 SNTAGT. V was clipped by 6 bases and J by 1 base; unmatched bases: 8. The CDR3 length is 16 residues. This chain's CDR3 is CASRYQGARSNQPQHF. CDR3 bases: TGTGCCAGCAGATACCAGGGGGCTCGGAGCAATCAGCCCCAGCATTTT.

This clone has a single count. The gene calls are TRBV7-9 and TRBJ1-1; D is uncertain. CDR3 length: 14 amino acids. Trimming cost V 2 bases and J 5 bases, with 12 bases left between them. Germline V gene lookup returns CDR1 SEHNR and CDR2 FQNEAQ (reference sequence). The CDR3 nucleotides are TGTGCCAGCAGCTTAACAGTGGAATGGACTGAAGCTTTCTTT. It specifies CASSLTVEWTEAFF. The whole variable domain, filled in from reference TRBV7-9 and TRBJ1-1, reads DTGVSQNPRHKITKRGQNVTFRCDPISEHNRLYWYRQTLGQGPEFLTYFQNEAQLEKSRLLSDRFSAERPKGSFSTLEIQRTEQGDSAMYLCASSLTVEWTEAFFGQGTRLTVV.

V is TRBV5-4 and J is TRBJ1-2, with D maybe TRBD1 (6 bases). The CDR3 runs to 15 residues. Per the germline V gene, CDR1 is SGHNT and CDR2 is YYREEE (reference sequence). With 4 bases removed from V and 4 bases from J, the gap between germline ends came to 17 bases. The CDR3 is CASSPSTGTSYGYTF. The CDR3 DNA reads TGTGCCAGCAGCCCCTCTACAGGGACCTCCTATGGCTACACCTTC.

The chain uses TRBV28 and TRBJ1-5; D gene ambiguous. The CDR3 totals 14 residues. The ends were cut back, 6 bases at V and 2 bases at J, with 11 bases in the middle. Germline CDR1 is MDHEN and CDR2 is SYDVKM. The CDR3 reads CASRRTGGNQPQHF. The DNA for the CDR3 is TGTGCCAGCAGACGGACGGGTGGCAATCAGCCCCAGCATTTT.

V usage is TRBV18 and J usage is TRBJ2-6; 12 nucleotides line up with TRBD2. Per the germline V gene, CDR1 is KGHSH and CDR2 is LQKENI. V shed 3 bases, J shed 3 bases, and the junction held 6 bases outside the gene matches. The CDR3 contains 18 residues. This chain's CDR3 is CASSPPGLAGGGANVLTF. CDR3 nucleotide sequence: TGTGCCAGCTCACCCCCGGGACTAGCGGGCGGTGGGGCCAACGTCCTGACTTTC.

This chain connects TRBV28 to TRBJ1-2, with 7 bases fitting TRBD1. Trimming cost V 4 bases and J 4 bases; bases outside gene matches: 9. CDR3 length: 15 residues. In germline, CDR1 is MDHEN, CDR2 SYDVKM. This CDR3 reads CASSSTRGRGYGYTF. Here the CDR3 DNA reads TGTGCCAGCAGTTCTACCAGGGGGAGAGGCTATGGCTACACCTTC.

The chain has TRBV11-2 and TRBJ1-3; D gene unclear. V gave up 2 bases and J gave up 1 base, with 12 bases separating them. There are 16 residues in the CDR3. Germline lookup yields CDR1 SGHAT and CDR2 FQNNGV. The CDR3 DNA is TGTGCCAGCAGCTTAAAGGCCCCGGGGTCTGGAAACACCATATATTTT. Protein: CASSLKAPGSGNTIYF.

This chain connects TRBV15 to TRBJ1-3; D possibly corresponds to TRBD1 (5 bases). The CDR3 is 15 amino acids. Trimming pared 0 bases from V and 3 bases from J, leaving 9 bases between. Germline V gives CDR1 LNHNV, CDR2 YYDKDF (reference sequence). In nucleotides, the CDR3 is TGTGCCACCAGCAGAGACCGGGGGGTTGGAAACACCATATATTTT. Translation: CATSRDRGVGNTIYF.

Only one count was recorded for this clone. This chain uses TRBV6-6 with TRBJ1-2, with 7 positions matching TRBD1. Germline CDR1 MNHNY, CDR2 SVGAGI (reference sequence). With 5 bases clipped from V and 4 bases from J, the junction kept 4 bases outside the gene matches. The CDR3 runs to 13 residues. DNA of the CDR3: TGTGCCAGCAGTCGGACAGGAGGCTATGGCTACACCTTC. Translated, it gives CASSRTGGYGYTF.